The rows below give T cell receptor beta chains drawn from one sample of a study of response to subunit inactivated influenza vaccine. In TCRdb, the RT-PCR reads were re-called with MiXCR into one record per CDR3 protein. The sample has about 540,000 distinct CDR3 sequences; approximately 14% are singletons. Sample: PBMCs from blood, taken roughly 13 days after vaccination. The receptor set was obtained from a man aged 50 to 60 who received an inactivated influenza vaccine. CDR3s include the opening cysteine and the closing phenylalanine or tryptophan. A D gene is named only where the DNA matches it firmly. A clone size is listed for some rows: how often the clone was seen (once, few, many), or a class if it is expanded.

>.|.|TRBJ2-1|TRBV7-2
CASRSGSGYNEQFF
TGTGCCAGCAGAAGTGGGTCGGGTTACAATGAGCAGTTCTTC
>TRBD1|.|TRBJ1-2|TRBV6-2/TRBV6-3
CASSSRTGQNYGYTF
TGTGCCAGCAGCTCTCGGACAGGGCAAAACTATGGCTACACCTTC
>TRBD1|.|TRBJ2-7|TRBV7-2
CASSSDLQGAYEQYF
TGTGCCAGCAGCTCCGATCTACAGGGGGCCTACGAGCAGTACTTC
>.|few|TRBJ2-4|TRBV9
CASSVTGPPSIQYF
TGTGCCAGCAGCGTAACCGGGCCCCCAAGCATTCAGTACTTC
>TRBD1|many|TRBJ2-3|TRBV4-2
CASSQGTDSTDTQYF
TGTGCCAGCAGCCAGGGGACAGACAGCACAGATACGCAGTATTTT
>TRBD2|.|TRBJ2-5|TRBV6-1
CVSAGTSVGGETQYF
TGTGTCTCGGCGGGGACTAGCGTAGGGGGAGAGACCCAGTACTTC
>TRBD2|.|TRBJ2-7|TRBV20-1
CSAIAGSFYEQYF
TGCAGTGCTATAGCGGGGAGCTTCTACGAGCAGTACTTC
>TRBD1|few|TRBJ1-1|TRBV20-1
CSALNRGHGTEAFF
TGCAGTGCTTTGAACAGGGGGCACGGCACTGAAGCTTTCTTT
>TRBD2|.|TRBJ2-4|TRBV10-3
CAISSTGTSGIGAKNIQYF
TGTGCCATCAGTTCAACCGGGACTAGCGGGATCGGAGCCAAAAACATTCAGTACTTC
>.|few|TRBJ2-3|TRBV4-3
CASSQDIGAREAADTQYF
TGCGCCAGCAGCCAAGATATCGGGGCCAGGGAAGCGGCAGATACGCAGTATTTT
>.|few|TRBJ2-6|TRBV7-2
CASSFISGANVLTF
TGTGCCAGCAGCTTCATCTCTGGGGCCAACGTCCTGACTTTC
>TRBD1|.|TRBJ1-6|TRBV5-1
CASSELGQDNSPLHF
TGCGCCAGCAGCGAACTGGGACAGGATAATTCACCCCTTCACTTT
>TRBD1|few|TRBJ2-7|TRBV7-2
CASSLPGGAREQYF
TGTGCCAGCAGCTTACCAGGGGGCGCGAGGGAGCAGTACTTC
>TRBD1|few|TRBJ2-2|TRBV11-2
CASSPLDRGLAGELFF
TGTGCCAGCAGCCCTCTGGACAGGGGGCTCGCCGGGGAGCTGTTTTTT
>TRBD2|few|TRBJ2-1|TRBV7-2
CASSLARLAGTYNEQFF
TGTGCCAGCAGCTTAGCGCGTCTAGCGGGTACCTACAATGAGCAGTTCTTC
>.|.|TRBJ2-1|TRBV4-1
CASSSRFNNEQFF
TGCGCCAGCAGCTCTAGGTTTAACAATGAGCAGTTCTTC